These 10 T cell receptor beta chains came from one sample sequenced in a study of T-cell reconstitution after alpha-beta-depleted transplantation in children. Unique molecular identifiers were incorporated during preparation of the TCRbeta library. TCRdb re-analysed the PCR reads in MiXCR, keeping a single row per CDR3 protein. The sample lists around 400,000 distinct CDR3 sequences; approximately 10% were seen once. The source material was PBMCs from the stem cell graft donor, sampled from the stem cell graft. The source is a human donor who donated a stem cell graft to a child with acute myeloid leukemia.

This clonotype was detected ten times or more. This chain links TRBV11-2 with TRBJ1-5; D is unresolved. The CDR3 sequence is 13 residues long. The V gene's germline CDR1 is SGHAT and CDR2 FQNNGV. Trimming left V 2 bases short and J 4 bases short, with 6 bases between. The CDR3 DNA is TGTGCCAGCAGCTTATCCCAAAATCAGCCCCAGCATTTT. It specifies CASSLSQNQPQHF. The full variable domain, rest sourced from reference TRBV11-2 and TRBJ1-5, is EAGVAQSPRYKIIEKRQSVAFWCNPISGHATLYWYQQILGQGPKLLIQFQNNGVVDDSQLPKDRFSAERLKGVDSTLKIQPAKLEDSAVYLCASSLSQNQPQHFGDGTRLSIL.

This rearrangement joins TRBV10-3 to TRBJ2-7; D unresolved. From germline, CDR1 is ENHRY and CDR2 SYGVKD. This CDR3 region has 12 residues. Trimming took 5 bases from V and 7 from J, leaving 12 bases between them. The DNA of the CDR3 is TGTGCCATCAGTAAGACGCCCGAGGAGCAGTACTTC. This gives the protein CAISKTPEEQYF.

The chain combines TRBV15 with TRBJ1-4, with TRBD1 as a possible D gene (6 bases). This CDR3 has 16 amino acids. V lost 0 bases to trimming and J lost 7 bases, with 15 bases between them. Germline CDR1 LNHNV, CDR2 YYDKDF (reference sequence). As DNA, the CDR3 is TGTGCCACCAGCAGAGATCTCATAGGGGGTGGTGAAAAACTGTTTTTT. Residues: CATSRDLIGGGEKLFF.

This clonotype was counted a few times. This sequence joins TRBV11-2 and TRBJ2-1; no clear D gene. Germline-derived CDR1 and CDR2 are SGHAT and FQNNGV. The ends were cut back, 5 bases at V and 0 bases at J, with 11 bases in the middle. The CDR3 is made up of 15 amino acids. CDR3 region: CASSRVRGSYNEQFF. Written as DNA, the CDR3 is TGTGCCAGCAGCAGGGTGCGAGGCTCCTACAATGAGCAGTTCTTC.

V usage is TRBV3-1 and J usage is TRBJ1-2, with TRBD1 matching 9 bases. The germline V gene has CDR1 LGHDT and CDR2 YNNKEL (reference sequence). V was clipped by 4 bases and J by 6 bases; unmatched bases: 6. This CDR3 is 14 amino acids long. CDR3 residues: CASSPGTGSHGYTF. As DNA, the CDR3 is TGTGCCAGCAGCCCCGGGACAGGGTCTCATGGCTACACCTTC.

The chain is built from TRBV6-1 and TRBJ1-2; 7 positions match TRBD1. The CDR3 totals 15 residues. Germline values: CDR1 MNHNS, CDR2 SASEGT. V trimming: 5 bases; J trimming: 9 bases; junction bases outside the gene matches: 15. The CDR3 reads CASSPDKITGERYTF. The CDR3 coding sequence is TGTGCCAGCAGTCCCGACAAGATAACAGGGGAACGCTACACCTTC.

A word on this clonotype: No conserved phenylalanine or tryptophan is present at the end of the CDR3, so a read error is the likely explanation. J is TRBJ2-7 and V is TRBV6-2 or TRBV6-3; 9 positions match TRBD1. The CDR3 covers 15 residues. The trim removed 6 bases at V and 2 bases at J, leaving 8 bases unmatched. Germline V gene sequence: CDR1 MNHEY, CDR2 SVGEGT. CDR3 residues: CASRHRGQGAYEQYY. The DNA of the CDR3 is TGTGCCAGCAGACATCGGGGACAGGGAGCCTACGAGCAGTACTAC.

This clonotype was picked up many times. One end of the junction is discordant with germline, which a read error may explain. The chain is built from TRBV5-1 and TRBJ2-2; no firm D call. Per germline, CDR1 SGHRS and CDR2 YFSETQ. The CDR3 has 12 residues. Here the CDR3 DNA reads TGTGCCAGCAGTTCTAATACCGGGGAGCTGTTTTTT. Its protein product is CASSSNTGELFF.

This clonotype was found a few times. The J gene is TRBJ1-6, the V gene TRBV20-1, with D hard to call. V was shortened by 4 bases and J by 5 bases, with 15 bases between the two germline ends. The V gene's germline CDR1 is DFQATT and CDR2 SNEGSKA (reference sequence). The CDR3 loop spans 15 amino acids. The CDR3 reads CSATEDTLNNSPLHF. CDR3 bases: TGCAGTGCTACCGAAGACACCCTGAATAATTCACCCCTCCACTTT.

The chain carries TRBV6-2 or TRBV6-3 and TRBJ2-1; 8 nucleotides match TRBD2. Germline V gene lookup returns CDR1 MNHEY and CDR2 SVGEGT. The CDR3 covers 19 residues. J was trimmed by 1 base and V by 2 bases; bases with no gene match: 13. The CDR3, as DNA: TGTGCCAGCAGTTACAGGACGACCGGACTAGCTTTTTCCTACAATGAGCAGTTCTTC. It yields the protein CASSYRTTGLAFSYNEQFF.